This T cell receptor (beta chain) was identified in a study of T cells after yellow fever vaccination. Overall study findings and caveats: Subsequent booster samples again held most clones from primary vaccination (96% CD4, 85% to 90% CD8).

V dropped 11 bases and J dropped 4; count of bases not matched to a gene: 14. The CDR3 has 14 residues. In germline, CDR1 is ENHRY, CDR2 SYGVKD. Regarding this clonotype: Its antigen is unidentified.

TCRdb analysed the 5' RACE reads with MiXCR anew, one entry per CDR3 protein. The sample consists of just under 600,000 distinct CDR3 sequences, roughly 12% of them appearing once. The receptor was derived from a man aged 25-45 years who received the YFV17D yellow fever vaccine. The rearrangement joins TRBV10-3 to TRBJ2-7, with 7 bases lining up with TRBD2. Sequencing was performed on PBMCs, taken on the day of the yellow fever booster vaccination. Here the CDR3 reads CASSGTIFGYEQYF. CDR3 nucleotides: TGTGCCTCCTCCGGGACTATATTTGGGTACGAGCAGTACTTC.